This TCR beta chain appears in the sequencing data of a study of blood T cell repertoires in COVID-19. There are 11 residues in the CDR3. V dropped 4 bases and J dropped 6 bases, with 6 bases sitting between them. The V gene's germline CDR1 is MNHEY and CDR2 SMNVEV (reference sequence). The table came from immunoSEQ multiplex PCR; TCRdb's copy has only in-frame clones and leaves some out. The sample includes fewer than 70,000 clones, around 93% seen only once; the top ten take 4.6%. The V and J genes are TRBV27 and TRBJ1-1, with D possibly being TRBD1 (5 bases). This receptor was taken from a man aged 45-65 years with active COVID-19. Sequences were obtained from peripheral blood. As DNA, the CDR3 is TGTGCCAGCAGTTCAGGGCCTGAAGCTTTCTTT. Encoded protein: CASSSGPEAFF.